The clone carrying this TCR beta chain was detected once. The antigen remains undetermined. Separate from the roughly 670-subject first cohort, the roughly 120-subject validation cohort was the one that the donors belonged to. This entry belongs to a study of cytomegalovirus exposure and HLA in healthy donors. Study-level findings and limits: The authors listed 150 or so TCR beta chains as cytomegalovirus-associated.

This CDR3 spans 13 amino acids. Losses at the gene ends were 4 bases for V and 3 bases for J; bases not matched to a gene: 2. Germline lookup yields CDR1 SGHNT and CDR2 YYREEE (reference sequence). Data came from immunoSEQ multiplex PCR; TCRdb stores just in-frame clones and leaves some out. The data show 85,000 to 120,000 clones, with roughly 95% seen just once and roughly 0.82% held by the top ten. The chain combines TRBV5-4 with TRBJ1-2, with 8 positions matching TRBD1. The source is a woman aged 18-30 years in good health and CMV-seronegative. The specimen sequenced was PBMCs. CDR3 bases: TGTGCCAGCAGCGAGGACAGGGACTATGGCTACACCTTC. Residues: CASSEDRDYGYTF. The variable domain in full, completed from reference TRBV5-4 and TRBJ1-2, reads ETGVTQSPTHLIKTRGQQVTLRCSSQSGHNTVSWYQQALGQGPQFIFQYYREEENGRGNFPPRFSGLQFPNYSSELNVNALELDDSALYLCASSEDRDYGYTFGSGTRLTVV.